This T cell receptor beta chain is drawn from a study of T cells after posttransplantation cyclophosphamide. Findings of the study overall: Donor-recipient repertoire similarity was low at 1-2 months, rising over year one. Recipient CMV seropositivity and CMV reactivation strongly tracked TRB clonality. Blood and skin or GI T cell repertoires showed limited TRB overlap.

Assay: immunoSEQ multiplex PCR; the TCRdb copy retains only in-frame clones and omits some. Sampling found some 40,000 clones, none seen once. This clone has ten or more counts. Its antigen is unknown. V gave up 4 bases and J gave up 2 bases; unmatched junction bases: 9. The CDR3 covers 15 residues. CDR1 is SGDLS and CDR2 is YYNGEE in the germline V gene. The origin of this receptor is a man younger than 40 in good health and a related stem cell transplant donor. Material: PBMCs. This chain links TRBV9 with TRBJ2-7; 7 nucleotides line up with TRBD1. In DNA, the CDR3 is TGTGCCAGCAGCTTCGAACAGGGGACGGCCTACGAGCAGTACTTC. Translation: CASSFEQGTAYEQYF.